These 29 T cell receptor beta chains originate from one sample sequenced in a study of human T cells and chemical hapten exposure. TCRdb analysed the RACE reads with MiXCR anew, one entry per CDR3 protein. The sample lists approximately 77,000 distinct CDR3 sequences, over 6% occurring once. As to time point: patch test 1, 2 weeks after DPC sensitization. Treatment in this sample: therapeutic diphenylcyclopropenone sensitization with weekly scalp DPC. This sample comprised whole blood, obtained in connection with sensitization to the hapten diphenylcyclopropenone (DPC). Source of these receptors: a young woman with alopecia areata. Some clones in this sample may be carry-over from other donors' samples.

This clonotype was observed a few times. The gene calls are TRBV7-8 and TRBJ1-5; maybe TRBD1 (6 bases). The germline V gene encodes CDR1 SGHVS and CDR2 FQNEAQ. The CDR3 spans 19 residues. Trimming stripped 0 bases from V and 0 bases from J, with 18 bases between. In DNA form, the CDR3 reads TGTGCCAGCAGCTTAGCGCCCCGACAGGAATCTTATAGCAATCAGCCCCAGCATTTT. Its translation is CASSLAPRQESYSNQPQHF.

This clonotype was counted between two and nine times. V usage is TRBV5-1 and J usage is TRBJ2-2; D is possibly TRBD1 (6 bases). Germline V gene data show CDR1 as SGHRS and CDR2 as YFSETQ. Trimming removed 6 bases at V and 7 bases at J, with 16 bases between. This CDR3 has 14 residues. CDR3 residues: CASTEGVGVGELFF. CDR3 DNA sequence: TGCGCCAGCACTGAGGGGGTCGGGGTCGGGGAGCTGTTTTTT.

This sequence joins TRBV7-9 and TRBJ1-6; D perhaps matches TRBD1 (6 bases). V was trimmed by 3 bases and J by 10 bases, leaving 16 bases between them. The V gene's germline CDR1 is SEHNR and CDR2 FQNEAQ (reference sequence). The CDR3 runs 15 residues. CDR3 sequence reads: CASSLDNRVWSPLHF. CDR3 bases: TGTGCCAGCAGCTTGGATAACAGGGTATGGTCACCCCTCCACTTT.

Comment on this clonotype: A much bigger clone sits one base away, suggesting this may be a read error. The chain recombines TRBV2 with TRBJ2-3; D might be TRBD2 (6 bases). The V gene's germline CDR1 is SNHLY and CDR2 FYNNEI. The CDR3 is 12 residues long. The chain's CDR3 is CATHGGSDTQYF. DNA for the CDR3: TGTGCAACCCATGGGGGGTCAGATACGCAGTATTTT.

This clonotype was observed at least ten times. CDR3 amino acids: CSVEGTSISYEQYF. In DNA form, the CDR3 reads TGCAGTGTTGAGGGCACCTCGATCTCCTACGAGCAGTACTTC. The chain has TRBV20-1 and TRBJ2-7; D is perhaps TRBD2 (5 bases). This CDR3 spans 14 amino acids. V shed 7 bases and J shed 0 bases, with 16 bases lying between them. Germline V gene lookup returns CDR1 DFQATT and CDR2 SNEGSKA (reference sequence).

This clonotype was recorded many times. The chain employs TRBV20-1 and TRBJ1-1, with D possibly being TRBD1 (5 bases). V gave up 4 bases and J gave up 1 base, with 10 bases separating them. Germline V gene data show CDR1 as DFQATT and CDR2 as SNEGSKA (reference sequence). There are 13 residues in the CDR3. The CDR3 loop reads CSAKLQGNTEAFF. As DNA, the CDR3 is TGCAGTGCTAAGCTCCAGGGGAACACTGAAGCTTTCTTT.

Comments on this clonotype: A read error may be the cause here, since a much bigger clone is one base away. V usage is TRBV10-2 and J usage is TRBJ2-1, with TRBD2 matching 13 bases. Germline values: CDR1 WSHSY, CDR2 SAAADI. The CDR3 extends over 16 amino acids. Here the CDR3 reads CAIQGTSGDSYNKQFF. The DNA for the CDR3 is TGCGCCATCCAAGGGACTAGCGGGGATTCCTACAATAAGCAGTTCTTC.

This clonotype occurred many times. V gene TRBV6-5 combines with J gene TRBJ1-6; 9 nucleotides match TRBD1. Losses at the gene ends were 6 bases for V and 9 bases for J; bases not matched to a gene: 12. Germline CDR1 and CDR2: MNHEY and SVGAGI. This CDR3 has 16 residues. The CDR3 DNA is TGTGCCAGCAGCAACGGGGACAGGGCATGGAGTTCACCCCTCCACTTT. Its protein is CASSNGDRAWSSPLHF.

The rearrangement links TRBV7-9 to TRBJ2-3; possible D gene TRBD1, 5 bases. Trimming removed 1 base at V and 5 bases at J, with 16 bases between. CDR3 length: 16 amino acids. Germline V gene sequence: CDR1 SEHNR, CDR2 FQNEAQ (reference sequence). The CDR3 DNA sequence: TGTGCCAGCAGCTTAGGGACACTCGTTTTCGGAGATACGCAGTATTTT. Encoded protein: CASSLGTLVFGDTQYF.

This clonotype showed up many times. One end of the junction does not line up with germline, which may come from a read error. The V call is TRBV18, the J call TRBJ1-2; D is possibly TRBD1 (5 bases). The CDR3 has 15 amino acids. Germline CDR1 reads KGHSH; CDR2 reads LQKENI. In nucleotides, the CDR3 is TGTGCCAGCTCACCTCTCACCGGGATGAATCTACAGGCTGAATTC. Encoded protein: CASSPLTGMNLQAEF. The whole variable domain, filled in from reference TRBV18 and TRBJ1-2, reads NAGVMQNPRHLVRRRGQEARLRCSPMKGHSHVYWYRQLPEEGLKFMVYLQKENIIDESGMPKERFSAEFPKEGPSILRIQQVVRGDSAAYFCASSPLTGMNLQAEFGSGTRLTVV.

This clonotype was seen only a few times. The J gene is TRBJ1-2, the V gene TRBV12-3 or TRBV12-4; D is uncertain. Deletions cut 1 base from V and 7 bases from J, with 4 bases between. This CDR3 is built from 11 residues. This CDR3 reads CASSLGRGYTF. CDR3 DNA: TGTGCCAGCAGTTTAGGCCGTGGCTACACCTTC.

The chain joins TRBV18 to TRBJ2-3; no clear D. Trimming pared 1 base from V and 1 base from J, leaving 15 bases between. The germline gives CDR1 KGHSH, CDR2 LQKENI. The CDR3 contains 17 residues. The CDR3 region is CASSPLAMAEGTDTQYF. CDR3 nucleotides: TGTGCCAGCTCACCACTCGCTATGGCAGAAGGCACAGATACGCAGTATTTT.

This clonotype was counted ten times or more. V gene TRBV5-1 combines with J gene TRBJ1-1; possibly TRBD1 for D (6 bases). Trimming cost V 1 base and J 5 bases, with 9 bases left between them. The V gene's germline CDR1 is SGHRS and CDR2 YFSETQ. The length of the CDR3 is 13 residues. The CDR3 spells CASSLTGRTEAFF. CDR3 DNA sequence: TGCGCCAGCAGCTTGACAGGGAGGACTGAAGCTTTCTTT. The whole variable domain, remainder taken from reference TRBV5-1 and TRBJ1-1, is KAGVTQTPRYLIKTRGQQVTLSCSPISGHRSVSWYQQTPGQGLQFLFEYFSETQRNKGNFPGRFSGRQFSNSRSEMNVSTLELGDSALYLCASSLTGRTEAFFGQGTRLTVV.

This clonotype was counted a few times. The rearrangement links TRBV2 to TRBJ2-1; 8 nucleotides align to TRBD1. V was clipped by 6 bases and J by 14 bases; unmatched bases: 6. CDR3 length: 11 amino acids. Germline CDR1 and CDR2: SNHLY and FYNNEI. CDR3 residues: CASRVDRVKFF. The CDR3 bases are TGTGCCAGCAGGGTGGACAGGGTGAAGTTCTTC.

This clonotype came up many times. This chain links TRBV20-1 with TRBJ2-1, with 9 bases aligning to TRBD2. Losses at the gene ends were 2 bases for V and 4 bases for J; bases not matched to a gene: 3. Germline CDR1 reads DFQATT; CDR2 reads SNEGSKA (reference sequence). The CDR3 runs 14 residues. In DNA form, the CDR3 reads TGCAGTGCTAGACGGCTAGCGGGGTACAATGAGCAGTTCTTC. It specifies CSARRLAGYNEQFF.

This chain connects TRBV3-1 to TRBJ1-2, with D perhaps matching TRBD1 (6 bases). The ends were cut back, 2 bases at V and 4 bases at J, with 14 bases in the middle. The CDR3 sequence is 15 residues long. Looked up from germline, CDR1 is LGHDT and CDR2 is YNNKEL (reference sequence). The CDR3 sequence: CASSQWPGEAYGYTF. The CDR3 nucleotides are TGTGCCAGCAGCCAATGGCCAGGGGAGGCCTATGGCTACACCTTC.

This clonotype was observed at least ten times. The rearrangement uses TRBV12-3 or TRBV12-4 and TRBJ2-3; 11 bases match TRBD2. V lost 0 bases and J lost 2; bases outside the gene matches: 1. This CDR3 has 16 residues. In DNA form, the CDR3 reads TGTGCCAGCAGTTTAGCACTAGCGGGGGTCACAGATACGCAGTATTTT. This codes for CASSLALAGVTDTQYF.

The table lists this clonotype with many counts. This chain joins TRBV14 and TRBJ2-2, with 7 bases that match TRBD2. Germline CDR1 and CDR2: SGHDN and FVKESK. The trim removed 4 bases at V and 1 base at J, leaving 6 bases unmatched. The CDR3 is made up of 16 amino acids. Here the CDR3 reads CASSPAASGNTGELFF. The DNA of the CDR3 is TGTGCCAGCAGCCCTGCGGCTAGCGGGAACACCGGGGAGCTGTTTTTT. The full variable domain, its missing parts supplied by reference TRBV14 and TRBJ2-2, is EAGVTQFPSHSVIEKGQTVTLRCDPISGHDNLYWYRRVMGKEIKFLLHFVKESKQDESGMPNNRFLAERTGGTYSTLKVQPAELEDSGVYFCASSPAASGNTGELFFGEGSRLTVL.

This clonotype showed up just a few times. The J gene is TRBJ1-2, the V gene TRBV6-5; TRBD1 aligns across 10 bases. V lost 2 bases, J lost 8 bases, and 8 bases stayed unmatched. The CDR3 runs to 15 residues. Germline V lookup: CDR1 MNHEY, CDR2 SVGAGI. The CDR3: CASSYHGQGDLGYTF. The CDR3 DNA follows: TGTGCCAGCAGTTACCATGGACAGGGGGATTTGGGCTACACCTTC.

V and J are TRBV18 and TRBJ2-3, with D maybe TRBD2 (5 bases). The ends were cut back, 1 base at V and 3 bases at J, with 11 bases in the middle. This CDR3 contains 15 residues. Germline CDR1 reads KGHSH; CDR2 reads LQKENI. CDR3 sequence: CASSPQEAPTDTQYF. For the CDR3, the DNA is TGTGCCAGCTCACCACAGGAGGCTCCGACAGATACGCAGTATTTT.

The rearrangement uses TRBV5-1 and TRBJ1-5; 7 bases line up with TRBD1. Losses at the gene ends were 0 bases for V and 5 bases for J; bases not matched to a gene: 5. Germline V gene lookup returns CDR1 SGHRS and CDR2 YFSETQ. The CDR3 is made up of 15 amino acids. The CDR3 reads CASSLEGAPHQPQHF. In DNA, the CDR3 is TGCGCCAGCAGCTTGGAGGGGGCCCCCCATCAGCCCCAGCATTTT.

This sequence joins TRBV6-5 and TRBJ1-2; possible D gene TRBD1, 5 bases. Germline assignment: CDR1 MNHEY and CDR2 SVGAGI. The V end lost 0 bases, the J end lost 3 bases, and 8 bases lay between the germline ends. The CDR3 spans 14 residues. CDR3 amino acids: CASSYSTAHYGYTF. As DNA, the CDR3 is TGTGCCAGCAGTTACTCGACAGCCCACTATGGCTACACCTTC.

The rearrangement links TRBV20-1 to TRBJ1-5; TRBD1 matches 10 bases. CDR3 length equals 15 residues. J lost 6 bases, V lost 3 bases, and 8 bases had no gene match. Germline V CDR1 and CDR2: DFQATT, SNEGSKA (reference sequence). CDR3 region: CSASSGTGEFQPQHF. Written as DNA, the CDR3 is TGCAGTGCTAGTTCAGGGACAGGGGAATTTCAGCCCCAGCATTTT.

This clonotype came up many times. Written as DNA, the CDR3 is TGTGCCAGCAGTCCCACAGGGGCGTCTACAGATACGCAGTATTTT. Translating gives CASSPTGASTDTQYF. The chain is built from TRBV6-6 and TRBJ2-3; 7 bases map to TRBD1. CDR1 and CDR2 from the germline V gene are MNHNY and SVGAGI (reference sequence). The CDR3 contains 15 residues. The ends lost 5 bases at V and 3 bases at J; junction bases unmatched: 8.

There are a few counts of this clonotype. This chain joins TRBV12-3 or TRBV12-4 and TRBJ1-2, with D maybe TRBD1 (5 bases). The CDR3 contains 14 residues. V was clipped by 1 base and J by 2 bases, with 8 bases between them. The CDR3 DNA is TGTGCCAGCAGTTTAGGGACACCCAACTATGGCTACACCTTC. This gives the protein CASSLGTPNYGYTF.

As concerns this clonotype: A junction end diverges from the germline sequence, so it may reflect a read error. The rearrangement links TRBV5-1 to TRBJ1-6; 9 bases fit TRBD1. CDR3 size: 15 residues. Germline CDR1 reads SGHRS; CDR2 reads YFSETQ. The CDR3 reads CASSMPGQGSSPLNF. The DNA of the CDR3 is TGCGCCAGCAGCATGCCGGGACAGGGCAGTTCACCCCTCAACTTT. Using reference TRBV5-1 and TRBJ1-6 for the parts outside the CDR3, the full variable domain is KAGVTQTPRYLIKTRGQQVTLSCSPISGHRSVSWYQQTPGQGLQFLFEYFSETQRNKGNFPGRFSGRQFSNSRSEMNVSTLELGDSALYLCASSMPGQGSSPLNFGNGTRLTVT.

V and J are TRBV20-1 and TRBJ2-5; tentative D call: TRBD1 (6 bases). Trimming stripped 3 bases from V and 4 bases from J, with 15 bases between. The germline V gene encodes CDR1 DFQATT and CDR2 SNEGSKA (reference sequence). The CDR3 is made up of 14 amino acids. The DNA of the CDR3 is TGCAGTGCTAGTACAGGGACGGGCTTAGAGACCCAGTACTTC. Amino acid sequence: CSASTGTGLETQYF.

Comment on this clonotype: A read error may explain this, as a much larger clone is one base away. V and J are TRBV12-3 or TRBV12-4 and TRBJ2-1; D might be TRBD2 (5 bases). V dropped 5 bases and J dropped 12 bases, with 11 bases sitting between them. The CDR3 has 11 amino acids. The CDR3 region is CASSTERLQFF. CDR3 DNA: TGTGCCAGCAGTACCGAGCGGTTGCAGTTCTTC.

The chain uses TRBV10-3 and TRBJ2-2, with 13 nucleotides matching TRBD2. Germline CDR1 and CDR2: ENHRY and SYGVKD. The CDR3 is 18 residues long. With V trimmed by 2 bases and J by 0 bases, 3 bases remained unmatched. CDR3 DNA: TGTGCCATCAGTGAGCGGGGACTAGCGGGATCGAACACCGGGGAGCTGTTTTTT. The encoded protein is CAISERGLAGSNTGELFF.